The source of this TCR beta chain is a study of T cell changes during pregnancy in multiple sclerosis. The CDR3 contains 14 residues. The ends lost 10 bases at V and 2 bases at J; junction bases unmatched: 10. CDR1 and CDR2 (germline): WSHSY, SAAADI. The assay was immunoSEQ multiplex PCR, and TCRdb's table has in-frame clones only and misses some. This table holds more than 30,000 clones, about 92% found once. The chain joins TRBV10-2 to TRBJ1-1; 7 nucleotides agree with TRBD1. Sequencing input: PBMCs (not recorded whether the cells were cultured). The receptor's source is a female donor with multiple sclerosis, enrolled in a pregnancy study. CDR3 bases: TGCGCCACCCTGGAGGGGGCGCAAAACACTGAAGCTTTCTTT. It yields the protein CATLEGAQNTEAFF.